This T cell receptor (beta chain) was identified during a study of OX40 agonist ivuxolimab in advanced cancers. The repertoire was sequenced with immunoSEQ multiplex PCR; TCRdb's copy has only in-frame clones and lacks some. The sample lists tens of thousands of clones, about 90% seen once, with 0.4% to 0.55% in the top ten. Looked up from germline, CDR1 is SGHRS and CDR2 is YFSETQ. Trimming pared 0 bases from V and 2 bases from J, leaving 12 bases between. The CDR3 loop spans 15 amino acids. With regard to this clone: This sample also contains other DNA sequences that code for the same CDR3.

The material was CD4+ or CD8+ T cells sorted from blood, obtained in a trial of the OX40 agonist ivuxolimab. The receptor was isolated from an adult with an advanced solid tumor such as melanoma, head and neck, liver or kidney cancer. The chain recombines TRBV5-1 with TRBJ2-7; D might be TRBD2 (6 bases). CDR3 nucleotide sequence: TGCGCCAGCAGCTTGGCCGGCGGGGCTACCTACGAGCAGTACTTC. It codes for CASSLAGGATYEQYF.